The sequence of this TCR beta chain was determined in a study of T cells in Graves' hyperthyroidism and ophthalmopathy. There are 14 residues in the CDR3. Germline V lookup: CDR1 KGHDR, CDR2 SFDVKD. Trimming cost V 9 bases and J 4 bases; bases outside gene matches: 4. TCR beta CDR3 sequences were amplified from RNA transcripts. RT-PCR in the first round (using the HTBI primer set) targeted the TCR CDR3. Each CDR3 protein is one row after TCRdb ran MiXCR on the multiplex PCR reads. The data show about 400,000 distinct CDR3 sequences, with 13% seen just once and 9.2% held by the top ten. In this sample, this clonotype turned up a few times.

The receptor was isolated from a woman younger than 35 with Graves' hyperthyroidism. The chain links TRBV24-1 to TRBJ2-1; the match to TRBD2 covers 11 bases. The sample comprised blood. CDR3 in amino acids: CATETSGAYNEQFF. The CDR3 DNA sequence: TGTGCCACCGAGACTAGCGGGGCTTACAATGAGCAGTTCTTC.